These 14 T cell receptor beta chains were all obtained from the same sample, sequenced in a study of T cell changes during pregnancy in multiple sclerosis. TCRdb's copy holds only in-frame clones and misses some; the assay was immunoSEQ multiplex PCR. The sample holds fewer than 30,000 clones; 85% to 90% are singletons and the top ten take 7.5% to 8.5%. This specimen consisted of CD8+ T cells from peripheral blood mononuclear cells, obtained in the second trimester of pregnancy. The receptors originated from a female donor with multiple sclerosis, enrolled in a pregnancy study.

The chain links TRBV15 to TRBJ1-2; 9 bases are shared with TRBD1. The CDR3 length is 15 residues. Unmatched junction bases numbered 12, after V lost 5 bases and J lost 8 bases. Germline V gene lookup returns CDR1 LNHNV and CDR2 YYDKDF (reference sequence). CDR3 sequence reads: CATSEAVTGGEGYTF. The CDR3 DNA reads TGTGCCACCAGCGAAGCCGTCACAGGGGGCGAGGGCTACACCTTC.

The chain links TRBV19 to TRBJ2-6; D may be TRBD2 (6 bases). Germline CDR1 is LNHDA and CDR2 is SQIVND (reference sequence). The CDR3 has 17 residues. The germline V and J ends were trimmed by 3 bases and 1 base, with 13 bases remaining between them. The CDR3 DNA reads as TGTGCCAGTAGTATTGGAGGGCTGGAGTCTGGGGCCAACGTCCTGACTTTC. Its translation: CASSIGGLESGANVLTF.

The V call is TRBV5-4, the J call TRBJ2-3; the match to TRBD2 covers 12 bases. CDR1 is SGHNT and CDR2 is YYREEE in the germline V gene (reference sequence). The CDR3 is 17 residues long. The J segment lost 8 bases and the V segment lost 3 bases, leaving 13 bases of the junction unmatched. As DNA, the CDR3 is TGTGCCAGCAGCTCCCCTGGTCTAGCGGGGGGGGTTATTACGCAGTATTTT. Protein: CASSSPGLAGGVITQYF.

V gene TRBV7-8 combines with J gene TRBJ2-2; D may be TRBD2 (5 bases). CDR3 length: 15 residues. Germline V gives CDR1 SGHVS, CDR2 FQNEAQ. V lost 1 base to trimming and J lost 6 bases, with 12 bases between them. DNA for the CDR3: TGTGCCAGCAGCTTAGGGACTGTTGCCTCCGGGGAGCTGTTTTTT. Translated, it gives CASSLGTVASGELFF.

This clone was counted once. The chain recombines TRBV28 with TRBJ1-5; D is ambiguous. V dropped 8 bases and J dropped 5 bases, with 7 bases sitting between them. Germline-derived CDR1 and CDR2 are MDHEN and SYDVKM. The CDR3 is 11 amino acids. Written as DNA, the CDR3 is TGTGCCAGCTGCTCAGATCAGCCCCAGCATTTT. Encoded protein: CASCSDQPQHF.

The chain recombines TRBV12-5 with TRBJ2-3; TRBD1 matches 7 bases. Germline V gives CDR1 LGHNT, CDR2 FRNRAP. The J segment lost 2 bases and the V segment lost 6 bases, leaving 8 bases of the junction unmatched. CDR3 length equals 15 residues. CDR3 amino acids: CASGQQGSLTDTQYF. The CDR3 coding sequence is TGTGCTAGTGGCCAACAGGGGTCCCTCACAGATACGCAGTATTTT.

This chain links TRBV27 with TRBJ1-2; D is perhaps TRBD1 (5 bases). Germline CDR1 reads MNHEY; CDR2 reads SMNVEV (reference sequence). The CDR3 has 14 residues. V lost 3 bases, J lost 5 bases, and 13 bases lay in between. The CDR3 is CASSFLGPGYGYTF. The CDR3, as DNA: TGTGCCAGCAGTTTTTTGGGGCCCGGGTATGGCTACACCTTC.

The rearrangement uses TRBV12-5 and TRBJ1-2; 9 bases are shared with TRBD1. Germline V gene data show CDR1 as LGHNT and CDR2 as FRNRAP. V lost 6 bases to trimming and J lost 8 bases; unmatched junction nucleotides: 22. This CDR3 has 18 residues. CDR3 loop: CASGRTKSHLGQGRGYTF. CDR3 nucleotide sequence: TGTGCTAGTGGCCGTACCAAGTCCCATTTGGGACAGGGCAGGGGCTACACCTTC.

This chain joins TRBV5-5 and TRBJ2-7; D is possibly TRBD1 (6 bases). The CDR3 contains 19 residues. V lost 2 bases, J lost 3 bases, and 27 bases lay in between. Germline CDR1 SGHKS, CDR2 YYEKEE (reference sequence). The CDR3 DNA is TGTGCCAGCAGCTTTTTAAGTTTTGGGGGCTGGACGTATTACTACGAGCAGTACTTC. Its translation: CASSFLSFGGWTYYYEQYF.

V usage is TRBV9 and J usage is TRBJ1-4, with a weak D call TRBD1 (6 bases). From germline, CDR1 is SGDLS and CDR2 YYNGEE. V was pared by 4 bases and J by 7 bases, with 14 bases between. There are 14 residues in the CDR3. The CDR3 region is CASSPGVSLEKLFF. As DNA, the CDR3 is TGTGCCAGCAGCCCAGGGGTATCTCTTGAAAAACTGTTTTTT.

This chain uses TRBV7-3 with TRBJ2-1, with 8 bases lining up with TRBD2. The germline CDR1 and CDR2 sequences are SGHTA and FQGTGA. Trimming removed 2 bases from V and 5 bases from J; junction bases left unmatched: 5. This CDR3 spans 15 amino acids. The DNA of the CDR3 is TGTGCCAGCAGCTTAGGTCGGGGGGGGAACAATGAGCAGTTCTTC. Its protein product is CASSLGRGGNNEQFF.

The CDR3 DNA reads TGTGCCAGTAGTACTGCTCGAGCCTGGTTCCTGGAGCAGTACTTC. Protein: CASSTARAWFLEQYF. The chain uses TRBV19 and TRBJ2-7, with D unresolved. The CDR3 sequence is 15 residues long. Germline V gene sequence: CDR1 LNHDA, CDR2 SQIVND (reference sequence). V lost 4 bases and J lost 7, with 20 bases in between.

The chain links TRBV11-2 to TRBJ2-1; 10 bases are shared with TRBD2. The V gene end was trimmed by 4 bases and the J gene end by 9 bases; junction bases not matched to a gene: 21. The CDR3 sequence is 19 residues long. Germline V gene data show CDR1 as SGHAT and CDR2 as FQNNGV. The CDR3 DNA sequence: TGTGCCAGCAGCTGGCCAACAAATCGGACTAGCGGCGAAGGGGGTGAGCAGTTCTTC. Amino acids: CASSWPTNRTSGEGGEQFF. The full variable domain, completed using reference TRBV11-2 and TRBJ2-1, is EAGVAQSPRYKIIEKRQSVAFWCNPISGHATLYWYQQILGQGPKLLIQFQNNGVVDDSQLPKDRFSAERLKGVDSTLKIQPAKLEDSAVYLCASSWPTNRTSGEGGEQFFGPGTRLTVL.

V gene TRBV7-2 combines with J gene TRBJ2-1; 12 nucleotides agree with TRBD2. V shed 3 bases and J 6 bases; nucleotides not matched to a gene: 6. CDR1 and CDR2 (germline): SGHTA, FQGNSA. The CDR3 sequence is 16 residues long. The DNA for the CDR3 is TGTGCCAGCAGCTTGTCCCTAGCGGGGGGGCCCAATGAGCAGTTCTTC. Translation: CASSLSLAGGPNEQFF.